This T cell receptor beta chain comes out of a study of radiotherapy plus CTLA-4 blockade in lung cancer. Study at large: Disease control was seen in approximately 31% of patients, objective responses in roughly 17%.

Trimming removed 4 bases at V and 8 bases at J, with 13 bases between. CDR3 length: 13 amino acids. In germline, CDR1 is SGHDT, CDR2 YYEEEE. This table comes from immunoSEQ multiplex PCR, and its TCRdb copy is limited to in-frame clones, with some not included. This repertoire shows 85,000 to 95,000 clones, around 80% found once; its top ten account for over 20%. Patients in the study, people with chemo-refractory metastatic non-small-cell lung cancer, received focal radiation plus ipilimumab CTLA-4 blockade. The specimen was peripheral blood, collected from a patient treated with radiotherapy plus ipilimumab. The TCR was taken from a human donor with non-small cell lung cancer that progressed on radiotherapy plus ipilimumab. The rearrangement links TRBV5-6 to TRBJ1-5; D remains unclear. The CDR3 DNA is TGTGCCAGCAGCGGACTCGAGGGTGAGCCCCAGCATTTT. Its protein is CASSGLEGEPQHF.